Given below is one T cell receptor beta chain in context. Other nucleotide sequences in the sample specify the same CDR3. In the source study's methods: From reference gene primer amplification, estimates of nucleated cell counts were derived. Libraries were prepared by immunoSEQ multiplex PCR; TCRdb keeps only in-frame clonotypes and omits some of them. V, J and clone size reflect that table, while D and trimming were determined from the DNA. The sample contains fewer than 350,000 clones, 85% of which appear only once. The data stem from a study of blood T cell repertoires in COVID-19. The CDR3 contains 13 residues. Trimming removed 4 bases from V and 2 bases from J; junction bases left unmatched: 3. In germline, CDR1 is SGHRS, CDR2 YFSETQ. The cohort comprised adults aged 18 to 89 years residing in under 25 US areas.

The receptor was derived from a woman in her twenties or thirties who had been exposed to COVID-19. Input material: PBMCs or T cells enriched from blood (not recorded which). The chain combines TRBV5-1 with TRBJ2-7; 7 nucleotides align to TRBD1. The CDR3 region is CASSLDRAYEQYF. In DNA form, the CDR3 reads TGCGCCAGCAGCCTTGACAGGGCCTACGAGCAGTACTTC.